The 26 T cell receptor beta chains in this list originate from one sample, sequenced in a study of blood T cells in healthy people across ages. Primers used in a second PCR of about 7 to 12 cycles were a sample-barcoded 5' primer and a J-beta primer mix. TCRdb independently ran MiXCR on the 5' RACE reads; one entry per CDR3 protein. The table records some 1,800,000 distinct CDR3 sequences, roughly 43% of them present only once. Sequences were obtained from blood. The receptors here all came from a human donor in good health.

This clonotype has only a few counts. The chain links TRBV28 to TRBJ2-5; 12 bases fit TRBD2. Trimming at V came to 5 bases and at J to 0 bases, leaving 4 bases not matched to a gene. This CDR3 contains 16 residues. Germline loops: CDR1 MDHEN, CDR2 SYDVKM. The CDR3 bases are TGTGCCAGCAGTCGACTAGCGGGGGCGAACCAAGAGACCCAGTACTTC. Its protein is CASSRLAGANQETQYF.

The rearrangement links TRBV20-1 to TRBJ1-5; perhaps TRBD1 as D (6 bases). This CDR3 contains 15 residues. V was clipped by 3 bases and J by 7 bases, with 19 bases between them. The germline V gene has CDR1 DFQATT and CDR2 SNEGSKA (reference sequence). CDR3 loop: CSASPQTGFGQPQHF. The CDR3, as DNA: TGCAGTGCTAGTCCCCAAACAGGGTTTGGACAGCCCCAGCATTTT.

This rearrangement joins TRBV20-1 to TRBJ2-7, with 7 bases fitting TRBD1. From germline, CDR1 is DFQATT and CDR2 SNEGSKA (reference sequence). After removal of 0 bases from V and 2 bases from J, the junction contained 7 bases not matched to a gene. CDR3 length equals 15 residues. This CDR3 is CSARDFRGQPYEQYF. The CDR3 DNA is TGCAGTGCTAGAGATTTTCGGGGACAGCCCTACGAGCAGTACTTC.

This clonotype has more than one count but fewer than ten. The chain couples TRBV2 to TRBJ2-1, with TRBD1 identical over 8 bases. Trimming cost V 5 bases and J 4 bases; bases outside gene matches: 16. CDR3 length equals 18 residues. The germline gives CDR1 SNHLY, CDR2 FYNNEI. As DNA, the CDR3 is TGTGCCAGCAGTCCGGGGACAGGTCGCGCTCTGTGGTACAATGAGCAGTTCTTC. Translated: CASSPGTGRALWYNEQFF.

About this clonotype itself: A read error may produce the germline difference seen at one junction end. This rearrangement joins TRBV12-3 or TRBV12-4 to TRBJ2-2, with 12 bases that match TRBD2. This CDR3 is 16 amino acids long. Here the CDR3 reads CAGSLGLAGYTGELFF. The CDR3 DNA follows: TGTGCCGGCAGTTTGGGACTAGCGGGTTACACCGGGGAGCTGTTTTTT.

This clonotype turned up a few times. The genes are TRBV18 and TRBJ1-1; D may be TRBD1 (5 bases). Germline CDR1 KGHSH, CDR2 LQKENI. V gave up 5 bases and J gave up 2 bases, with 12 bases separating them. The CDR3 has 14 residues. DNA for the CDR3: TGTGCCAGCTCAACCCGACAGCTAAACACTGAAGCTTTCTTT. It yields the protein CASSTRQLNTEAFF.

The V and J genes are TRBV4-2 and TRBJ2-1; D may be TRBD2 (5 bases). CDR3 size: 14 residues. Germline values: CDR1 LGHNA, CDR2 YNFKEQ. The V end lost 4 bases, the J end lost 5 bases, and 12 bases lay between the germline ends. CDR3 nucleotide sequence: TGTGCCAGCAGCCGAATAGCGAGGGACAATGAGCAGTTCTTC. Its protein is CASSRIARDNEQFF.

V usage is TRBV12-3 or TRBV12-4 and J usage is TRBJ2-3, with D hard to call. Trimming took off 2 bases at V and 0 bases at J, with 9 bases between the two ends. The CDR3 extends over 15 amino acids. CDR3 region: CASSLYNPSTDTQYF. DNA for the CDR3: TGTGCCAGCAGTTTATACAACCCTAGCACAGATACGCAGTATTTT.

V and J are TRBV28 and TRBJ1-4, with 7 bases fitting TRBD1. V lost 4 bases to trimming and J lost 5 bases; unmatched junction nucleotides: 7. Per germline, CDR1 MDHEN and CDR2 SYDVKM. This CDR3 has 15 residues. CDR3 region: CASSSMTGFNEKLFF. CDR3 in DNA: TGTGCCAGCAGTTCAATGACAGGGTTCAATGAAAAACTGTTTTTT.

This sequence joins TRBV20-1 and TRBJ2-4; D might be TRBD1 (7 bases). CDR1 and CDR2 (germline): DFQATT, SNEGSKA (reference sequence). Trimming left V 7 bases short and J 7 bases short, with 23 bases between. The CDR3 is made up of 15 amino acids. CDR3 protein: CSVALSRAGGNIQYF. In nucleotides, the CDR3 is TGCAGTGTCGCATTGTCCAGGGCAGGGGGGAACATTCAGTACTTC.

This clonotype was picked up a small number of times. The J gene is TRBJ2-3, the V gene TRBV20-1; the match to TRBD2 covers 13 bases. The germline V gene encodes CDR1 DFQATT and CDR2 SNEGSKA (reference sequence). The V gene end was trimmed by 6 bases and the J gene end by 2 bases; junction bases not matched to a gene: 8. This CDR3 spans 16 amino acids. The CDR3 nucleotides read TGCAGTGCAGGACTAGCGGGGGCCTCCTCCACAGATACGCAGTATTTT. Protein product: CSAGLAGASSTDTQYF.

Comment on this clonotype: One end of the junction does not line up with germline, which may come from a read error. V usage is TRBV9 and J usage is TRBJ2-5, with 8 bases lining up with TRBD1. CDR1 is SGDLS, CDR2 YYNGEE, per germline. The CDR3 runs 15 residues. The CDR3 protein is CASSVAWDRMETRYF. The CDR3 nucleotides read TGTGCCAGCAGCGTAGCCTGGGACAGGATGGAGACCCGGTACTTC.

This clonotype came up a few times. This chain joins TRBV5-1 and TRBJ1-1; 9 bases line up with TRBD1. V lost 4 bases and J lost 2; bases outside the gene matches: 9. This CDR3 region has 16 residues. CDR1 is SGHRS, CDR2 YFSETQ, per germline. The CDR3: CASSRETGGRNTEAFF. The CDR3 nucleotides read TGCGCCAGCAGCCGAGAAACAGGGGGCCGTAACACTGAAGCTTTCTTT.

The rearrangement links TRBV20-1 to TRBJ2-3; D is perhaps TRBD2 (7 bases). The CDR3 has 14 amino acids. Germline lookup yields CDR1 DFQATT and CDR2 SNEGSKA (reference sequence). Trimming removed 4 bases at V and 1 base at J, with 12 bases between. CDR3 loop: CSATTGGGTDTQYF. The CDR3 nucleotides read TGCAGTGCTACCACGGGGGGCGGCACAGATACGCAGTATTTT.

The genes are TRBV28 and TRBJ1-5, with 7 positions matching TRBD1. Germline V lookup: CDR1 MDHEN, CDR2 SYDVKM. The CDR3 consists of 16 residues. J was trimmed by 4 bases and V by 5 bases; bases with no gene match: 11. Here the CDR3 reads CASSLHLTGRNQPQHF. The CDR3 nucleotides are TGTGCCAGCAGTCTCCACCTGACAGGGAGAAATCAGCCCCAGCATTTT.

This rearrangement joins TRBV7-2 to TRBJ2-6; the D is unclear. Between the trimmed V and J ends, which lost 5 bases and 3 bases, there was a span of 14 bases. The CDR3 sequence is 16 residues long. Germline V gives CDR1 SGHTA, CDR2 FQGNSA. CDR3 loop: CASSPSRWSGANVLTF. In DNA, the CDR3 is TGTGCCAGCAGCCCATCTAGGTGGAGTGGGGCCAACGTCCTGACTTTC.

The rearrangement uses TRBV5-1 and TRBJ1-1; TRBD1 might be the D (6 bases). V lost 3 bases, J lost 5 bases, and 14 bases lay in between. This CDR3 comprises 14 residues. Germline CDR1 SGHRS, CDR2 YFSETQ. The CDR3 DNA reads TGCGCCAGCAGCTCTCAGGGGACGCGAACTGAAGCTTTCTTT. Its translation: CASSSQGTRTEAFF.

This clonotype was counted a few times. The chain employs TRBV5-1 and TRBJ2-3; 9 bases match TRBD2. The CDR3 loop spans 19 amino acids. V gave up 1 base and J gave up 4 bases; unmatched junction bases: 16. Germline CDR1 SGHRS, CDR2 YFSETQ. The CDR3 loop reads CASSLRSGGGGLSADTQYF. Here the CDR3 DNA reads TGCGCCAGCAGCTTGAGGTCTGGCGGGGGGGGCCTGTCCGCAGATACGCAGTATTTT.

The chain recombines TRBV10-3 with TRBJ2-1; 9 nucleotides agree with TRBD2. The CDR3 covers 20 residues. Per germline, CDR1 ENHRY and CDR2 SYGVKD. V shed 2 bases and J 0 bases; nucleotides not matched to a gene: 14. The CDR3 nucleotides are TGTGCCATCAGTGAGCCCGGGGGTAGCGGGGGTGGTAGCTCCTACAATGAGCAGTTCTTC. Its protein is CAISEPGGSGGGSSYNEQFF.

CDR3 sequence reads: CASSNRGYTSGGASDTQYF. CDR3 coding DNA: TGTGCCAGCAGCAACCGAGGCTACACTAGCGGGGGGGCGTCAGATACGCAGTATTTT. The V gene is TRBV6-2 or TRBV6-3, the J gene TRBJ2-3; 13 nucleotides agree with TRBD2. V gave up 6 bases and J gave up 4 bases; unmatched junction bases: 16. CDR1 and CDR2 (germline): MNHEY, SVGEGT. The CDR3 is 19 residues long.

This clonotype was seen at least ten times. The chain employs TRBV9 and TRBJ2-7; 8 bases are a match to TRBD1. Germline V gene data show CDR1 as SGDLS and CDR2 as YYNGEE. The ends lost 4 bases at V and 6 bases at J; junction bases unmatched: 9. The CDR3 totals 14 residues. This chain's CDR3 is CASSPGTGVGEQYF. Written as DNA, the CDR3 is TGTGCCAGCAGCCCCGGGACAGGAGTCGGCGAGCAGTACTTC.

The V and J genes are TRBV9 and TRBJ1-2, with D hard to call. CDR3 length equals 12 residues. V gave up 3 bases and J gave up 8 bases, with 11 bases separating them. Per the germline V gene, CDR1 is SGDLS and CDR2 is YYNGEE. CDR3 in amino acids: CASSARVGGYTF. CDR3 nucleotides: TGTGCCAGCAGCGCGAGGGTGGGCGGCTACACCTTC.

The J gene is TRBJ2-1, the V gene TRBV12-3 or TRBV12-4; no definite D call. The CDR3 is 14 residues long. V lost 5 bases, J lost 0 bases, and 8 bases lay in between. CDR3 nucleotides: TGTGCCAGCAGTCCCGACGCCTCCTACAATGAGCAGTTCTTC. Its protein product is CASSPDASYNEQFF.

The V gene is TRBV27, the J gene TRBJ2-1; 7 positions agree with TRBD2. The junction had 10 bases not matched to a gene; V was cut back by 5 bases and J by 9 bases. The CDR3 totals 14 residues. Per germline, CDR1 MNHEY and CDR2 SMNVEV (reference sequence). The CDR3 coding sequence is TGTGCCAGCAGTATAAGACCGGGGGGTGGTGAGCAGTTCTTC. Encoded protein: CASSIRPGGGEQFF.

The J gene is TRBJ1-4, the V gene TRBV7-8; 10 bases are a match to TRBD1. Per germline, CDR1 SGHVS and CDR2 FQNEAQ. Trimming cost V 5 bases and J 5 bases; bases outside gene matches: 8. This CDR3 contains 16 residues. The CDR3 bases are TGTGCCAGCAGCCCGACGGGACAGGGGACCAATGAAAAACTGTTTTTT. Translating it yields CASSPTGQGTNEKLFF.

V and J are TRBV10-3 and TRBJ1-2; 9 bases are a match to TRBD1. Germline CDR1 and CDR2: ENHRY and SYGVKD. This CDR3 has 17 residues. V was clipped by 4 bases and J by 0 bases; unmatched bases: 9. The CDR3 loop reads CAISGLDRGEANYGYTF. The CDR3 coding sequence is TGTGCCATCAGTGGCTTGGACAGGGGCGAAGCTAACTATGGCTACACCTTC.